What follows are 4 T cell receptor beta chains derived from one specimen sequenced in a study of blood T cell repertoires in COVID-19. TCRdb keeps only in-frame clones here, not all; method: immunoSEQ multiplex PCR. The table records hundreds of thousands of clones, approximately 80% of them present only once. Sequencing was done on a sample of peripheral blood. Receptors were obtained from a woman in her forties or fifties with active or convalescent COVID-19.

CDR3 in DNA: TGTGCCAGCAGCCGGCTAGCGGAGGGGGAGACCCAGTACTTC. It translates to CASSRLAEGETQYF. The rearrangement joins TRBV3-1 (or the pseudogene TRBV3-2) to TRBJ2-5; TRBD2 aligns across 7 bases. The CDR3 length is 14 residues. Unmatched junction bases numbered 7, after V lost 4 bases and J lost 5 bases. Looked up from germline, CDR1 is LGHDT and CDR2 is YNNKEL (reference sequence).

The genes are TRBV28 and TRBJ1-1; TRBD1 aligns across 7 bases. V shed 4 bases, J shed 6 bases, and the junction held 2 bases outside the gene matches. The CDR3 spans 12 residues. The V gene's germline CDR1 is MDHEN and CDR2 SYDVKM. The CDR3 reads CASSYQGAEAFF. CDR3 sequence (DNA): TGTGCCAGCAGTTATCAGGGGGCTGAAGCTTTCTTT.

Remarks on this clone: Other nucleotide sequences from this sample produce the same CDR3. V is TRBV7-6 and J is TRBJ2-2, with D unresolved. The CDR3 spans 12 residues. The ends were cut back, 5 bases at V and 5 bases at J, with 6 bases in the middle. The germline CDR1 and CDR2 sequences are SGHVS and FNYEAQ. CDR3 region: CASSLRTGELFF. CDR3 in DNA: TGTGCCAGCAGCCTCAGAACCGGGGAGCTGTTTTTT. Full variable domain (remainder filled in from reference TRBV7-6 and TRBJ2-2): GAGVSQSPRYKVTKRGQDVALRCDPISGHVSLYWYRQALGQGPEFLTYFNYEAQQDKSGLPNDRFSAERPEGSISTLTIQRTEQRDSAMYRCASSLRTGELFFGEGSRLTVL.

This chain connects TRBV5-1 to TRBJ2-1; D is uncertain. Germline CDR1 is SGHRS and CDR2 is YFSETQ. CDR3 length: 12 residues. The V and J ends lost 0 bases and 11 bases respectively, with 9 bases between them. The CDR3 region is CASSLEGSQQFF. For the CDR3, the DNA is TGCGCCAGCAGCTTGGAAGGTAGCCAGCAGTTCTTC.